This T cell receptor beta chain was identified during a study of T cells in Graves' hyperthyroidism and ophthalmopathy. CDR3 length: 15 amino acids. Germline trimming cut 1 base from V and 7 bases from J; bases unmatched to any gene: 4. Germline-derived CDR1 and CDR2 are LNHDA and SQIVND (reference sequence). Comments on this clonotype: The antigen remains unidentified.

Study outcomes and limitations: Blood samples included most of the expanded thyroid clonotypes exceeding 0.001.

There were TCR beta CDR3 regions amplified from RNA transcripts. The TCR CDR3 first-round RT-PCR relied on the HTBI primer set. Each CDR3 protein gets one entry after TCRdb re-called the multiplex PCR reads with MiXCR. The sample includes around 600,000 distinct CDR3 sequences, about 14% of them seen just once. The sample taken for sequencing was blood. The rearrangement links TRBV19 to TRBJ2-1; 10 bases agree with TRBD2. The TCR sequence derives from a woman aged 45 to 65 with Graves' ophthalmopathy. The CDR3 DNA sequence: TGTGCCAGTAGTATAGGAGCGGGAGGGGAGAATGAGCAGTTCTTC. The encoded protein is CASSIGAGGENEQFF.